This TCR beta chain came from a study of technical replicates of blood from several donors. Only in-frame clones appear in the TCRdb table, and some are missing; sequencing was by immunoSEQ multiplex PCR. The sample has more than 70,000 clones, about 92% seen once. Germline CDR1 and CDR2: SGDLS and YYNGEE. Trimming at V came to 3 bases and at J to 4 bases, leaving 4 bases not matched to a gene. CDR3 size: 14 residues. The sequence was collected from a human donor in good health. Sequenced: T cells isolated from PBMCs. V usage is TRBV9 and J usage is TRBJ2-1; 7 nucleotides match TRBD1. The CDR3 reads CASSAATGYNEQFF. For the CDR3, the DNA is TGTGCCAGCAGCGCAGCGACAGGGTACAATGAGCAGTTCTTC.